This T cell receptor beta chain appears in the sequencing data of a study of brain T cells in children with intractable seizures. Only cases whose brain tissue showed the highest T cell transcript signatures were sequenced. The CDR3 runs to 16 residues. V was trimmed by 4 bases and J by 1 base, leaving 19 bases between them. Looked up from germline, CDR1 is SQVTM and CDR2 is ANQGSEA. The repertoire was sequenced with immunoSEQ multiplex PCR; TCRdb's copy has only in-frame clones and lacks some. The table has 60,000 to 85,000 clones, just over 90% seen once. General study findings and limits: Patients' HCMV serostatus was unknown; virus specificity rests on CDR3 similarity alone. Pre-surgery blood may have been undersampled, hiding some clones.

A remark on this clone: What it recognizes is unknown.

The chain recombines TRBV29-1 with TRBJ2-5; no clear D. The source was peripheral blood, collected at surgery. The TCR originated in a boy in the first two years of life with tuberous sclerosis and intractable seizures. CDR3 amino acids: CSVVGQSSSLQETQYF. The CDR3 DNA sequence: TGCAGCGTTGTCGGGCAGTCATCATCGCTCCAAGAGACCCAGTACTTC.